The 24 T cell receptor beta chains below all came from one sample that was sequenced in a study of pediatric ulcerative colitis. The method was immunoSEQ multiplex PCR; TCRdb's version includes in-frame clones alone and lacks a portion of them. The table includes about 64,000 clones, roughly nine tenths detected once. Sequencing was carried out using blood. Source of these receptors: a boy aged 10-17 years with severe ulcerative colitis.

The genes are TRBV29-1 and TRBJ1-1; a weak D match, TRBD1 (5 bases). With 6 bases removed from V and 1 base from J, the gap between germline ends came to 9 bases. Per the germline V gene, CDR1 is SQVTM and CDR2 is ANQGSEA. There are 12 residues in the CDR3. CDR3 sequence reads: CSVQAGNTEAFF. The CDR3 DNA sequence: TGCAGCGTACAGGCCGGGAACACTGAAGCTTTCTTT. Complete variable domain (other parts from reference TRBV29-1 and TRBJ1-1): SAVISQKPSRDICQRGTSLTIQCQVDSQVTMMFWYRQQPGQSLTLIATANQGSEATYESGFVIDKFPISRPNLTFSTLTVSNMSPEDSSIYLCSVQAGNTEAFFGQGTRLTVV.

The sample holds a few counts of this clone. The chain couples TRBV7-2 to TRBJ1-1; the D is unclear. This CDR3 is built from 14 residues. The germline gives CDR1 SGHTA, CDR2 FQGNSA. V lost 1 base and J lost 3, with 9 bases in between. The CDR3 DNA reads as TGTGCCAGCAGCTTAGTCGGGCCAGACACTGAAGCTTTCTTT. Protein sequence: CASSLVGPDTEAFF.

This clone was counted between two and nine times. The chain couples TRBV5-6 to TRBJ1-5; D not certain. The V and J ends lost 4 bases and 4 bases respectively, with 12 bases between them. This CDR3 comprises 14 residues. Germline lookup yields CDR1 SGHDT and CDR2 YYEEEE. The CDR3 bases are TGTGCCAGCAGCCTAGGACGGAATAATCAGCCCCAGCATTTT. This codes for CASSLGRNNQPQHF.

The chain has TRBV19 and TRBJ2-7; tentatively, D is TRBD2 (5 bases). V was cut by 2 bases and J by 4 bases, with 9 bases left in between. Germline V gene lookup returns CDR1 LNHDA and CDR2 SQIVND (reference sequence). This CDR3 region has 13 residues. The CDR3 DNA reads as TGTGCCAGTAGTATATATTCGGGATACGAGCAGTACTTC. Amino acids: CASSIYSGYEQYF.

The chain is built from TRBV9 and TRBJ2-6, with D possibly matching TRBD2 (5 bases). The CDR3 is 14 amino acids. V lost 0 bases and J lost 8, with 9 bases in between. CDR1 and CDR2 (germline): SGDLS, YYNGEE. CDR3 nucleotide sequence: TGTGCCAGCAGCGTAGACCGGGGTACCAACGTCCTGACTTTC. It specifies CASSVDRGTNVLTF.

The chain joins TRBV30 to TRBJ2-5, with 9 bases that match TRBD1. Trimming cost V 2 bases and J 0 bases; bases outside gene matches: 4. CDR3 length: 15 residues. The germline V gene encodes CDR1 GTSNPN and CDR2 SVGIG (reference sequence). The CDR3 DNA is TGTGCCTGGAGTCTGTGGGACAGGGACCAAGAGACCCAGTACTTC. It codes for CAWSLWDRDQETQYF.

The chain couples TRBV5-6 to TRBJ1-5; perhaps TRBD1 as D (6 bases). Germline loops: CDR1 SGHDT, CDR2 YYEEEE. The V end lost 2 bases, the J end lost 5 bases, and 11 bases lay between the germline ends. The CDR3 is 14 amino acids. This chain's CDR3 is CASSFRGAYQPQHF. In nucleotides, the CDR3 is TGTGCCAGCAGCTTTCGGGGGGCTTATCAGCCCCAGCATTTT.

The chain couples TRBV19 to TRBJ2-1, with a weak D call TRBD2 (6 bases). Germline assignment: CDR1 LNHDA and CDR2 SQIVND (reference sequence). This CDR3 has 15 amino acids. V gave up 5 bases and J gave up 4 bases, with 15 bases separating them. This chain's CDR3 is CASSVPGLEYNEQFF. CDR3 bases: TGTGCCAGTAGTGTTCCGGGACTGGAGTACAATGAGCAGTTCTTC.

The table lists this clone with a few counts. This rearrangement joins TRBV29-1 to TRBJ1-1; D is undetermined. This CDR3 contains 12 residues. Trimming stripped 5 bases from V and 1 base from J, with 8 bases between. Germline CDR1 SQVTM, CDR2 ANQGSEA. In DNA, the CDR3 is TGCAGCGTTCAGTTAGGGAACACTGAAGCTTTCTTT. It encodes CSVQLGNTEAFF.

V usage is TRBV6-6 and J usage is TRBJ2-2, with D perhaps matching TRBD1 (5 bases). V lost 6 bases to trimming and J lost 2 bases, with 7 bases between them. The V gene's germline CDR1 is MNHNY and CDR2 SVGAGI (reference sequence). The CDR3 covers 13 residues. The CDR3 sequence is CASSQGNTGELFF. The CDR3 bases are TGTGCCAGCAGCCAGGGAAACACCGGGGAGCTGTTTTTT.

The chain carries TRBV12-5 and TRBJ2-1; maybe TRBD1 (6 bases). The CDR3 length is 15 residues. Germline CDR1 and CDR2: LGHNT and FRNRAP. Trimming took off 1 base at V and 7 bases at J, with 14 bases between the two ends. CDR3 nucleotide sequence: TGTGCTAGTGGTTTGGAAGCAGGGGTAGGAAATGAGCAGTTCTTC. Translation: CASGLEAGVGNEQFF.

CDR3 protein: CASSLTQGSNQPQHF. The DNA of the CDR3 is TGTGCCAGTAGCCTAACACAGGGGAGCAATCAGCCCCAGCATTTT. The gene calls are TRBV19 and TRBJ1-5; TRBD1 matches at 7 bases. Germline values: CDR1 LNHDA, CDR2 SQIVND (reference sequence). The V segment lost 6 bases and the J segment 1 base; nucleotides outside the gene matches: 6. The CDR3 totals 15 residues. Variable domain in full (rest from reference TRBV19 and TRBJ1-5): DGGITQSPKYLFRKEGQNVTLSCEQNLNHDAMYWYRQDPGQGLRLIYYSQIVNDFQKGDIAEGYSVSREKKESFPLTVTSAQKNPTAFYLCASSLTQGSNQPQHFGDGTRLSIL.

This CDR3 is CASSQYLQDSGNTIYF. The CDR3 DNA reads TGTGCCAGCAGCCAATATTTACAGGACTCTGGAAACACCATATATTTT. J is TRBJ1-3 and V is TRBV4-2, with D possibly TRBD1 on 5 matching bases. The V gene lost 2 bases and the J gene lost 0 bases, with 11 bases spanning the gap. The CDR3 runs to 16 residues. CDR1 is LGHNA, CDR2 YNFKEQ, per germline.

This chain joins TRBV19 and TRBJ1-5; TRBD1 matches at 8 bases. Germline CDR1 and CDR2: LNHDA and SQIVND (reference sequence). This CDR3 has 16 residues. Trimming at V came to 5 bases and at J to 3 bases, leaving 9 bases not matched to a gene. This chain's CDR3 is CASSSQTGAHNQPQHF. CDR3 bases: TGTGCCAGTAGTTCCCAGACAGGGGCCCACAATCAGCCCCAGCATTTT.

The CDR3 DNA follows: TGTGCCAGCAGCTCGGACGGGGAGAAGCAGTACTTC. Its translation is CASSSDGEKQYF. This chain uses TRBV7-2 with TRBJ2-7; maybe TRBD2 (5 bases). The CDR3 contains 12 residues. Deletions cut 4 bases from V and 8 bases from J, with 12 bases between. Germline V gene sequence: CDR1 SGHTA, CDR2 FQGNSA.

The chain carries TRBV5-1 and TRBJ2-7; possible D gene TRBD1, 6 bases. With 3 bases removed from V and 2 bases from J, the gap between germline ends came to 9 bases. CDR1 and CDR2 (germline): SGHRS, YFSETQ. The CDR3 contains 13 residues. The CDR3 DNA reads TGCGCCAGCAGCTCCGGACAGCCCTACGAGCAGTACTTC. Its protein is CASSSGQPYEQYF.

The chain couples TRBV5-1 to TRBJ2-5; the match to TRBD2 covers 12 bases. J lost 7 bases, V lost 3 bases, and 25 bases had no gene match. The CDR3 is 21 residues long. Germline CDR1 and CDR2: SGHRS and YFSETQ. CDR3 in DNA: TGCGCCAGCAGCTCCTTTCCCCCGCTAGCGGGAGGGCCATCCCAAAGGGGGACCCAGTACTTC. This sequence encodes CASSSFPPLAGGPSQRGTQYF.

The rearrangement uses TRBV27 and TRBJ1-1, with a weak D call TRBD1 (6 bases). The V gene's germline CDR1 is MNHEY and CDR2 SMNVEV (reference sequence). V was pared by 6 bases and J by 5 bases, with 31 bases between. This CDR3 comprises 19 residues. CDR3: CASSPTIGGARARETEAFF. CDR3 bases: TGTGCCAGCAGCCCTACAATTGGGGGGGCCAGAGCGAGAGAAACTGAAGCTTTCTTT.

The chain combines TRBV9 with TRBJ2-2, with TRBD2 matching 8 bases. The CDR3 totals 18 residues. V shed 0 bases, J shed 4 bases, and the junction held 11 bases outside the gene matches. CDR1 is SGDLS and CDR2 is YYNGEE in the germline V gene. This chain's CDR3 is CASSVETQREIGTGELFF. CDR3 bases: TGTGCCAGCAGCGTAGAAACCCAGCGGGAGATCGGCACCGGGGAGCTGTTTTTT.

J is TRBJ2-7 and V is TRBV5-1; 8 nucleotides match TRBD2. The CDR3 is 15 residues long. The junction had 8 bases not matched to a gene; V was cut back by 0 bases and J by 6 bases. Looked up from germline, CDR1 is SGHRS and CDR2 is YFSETQ. CDR3 nucleotide sequence: TGCGCCAGCAGCTTGGCCCAGCGGGAGTTTGGCGAGCAGTACTTC. It is translated as CASSLAQREFGEQYF.

V gene TRBV11-2 combines with J gene TRBJ1-2, with D possibly being TRBD1 (5 bases). CDR3 size: 17 residues. V was cut by 5 bases and J by 2 bases, with 21 bases left in between. CDR1 is SGHAT, CDR2 FQNNGV, per germline. In nucleotides, the CDR3 is TGTGCCAGCAGCCCCAGGCGGGGGTCGGATAAGAACTATGGCTACACCTTC. Protein product: CASSPRRGSDKNYGYTF.

The chain joins TRBV5-1 to TRBJ2-1; D remains ambiguous. CDR1 and CDR2 from the germline V gene are SGHRS and YFSETQ. The V gene lost 0 bases and the J gene lost 4 bases, with 8 bases spanning the gap. The CDR3 has 14 residues. The DNA for the CDR3 is TGCGCCAGCAGCTTGGTCGGCGAATACAATGAGCAGTTCTTC. This gives the protein CASSLVGEYNEQFF.

V is TRBV6-5 and J is TRBJ2-7, with D perhaps matching TRBD1 (6 bases). This CDR3 contains 13 residues. With 7 bases removed from V and 2 bases from J, the gap between germline ends came to 12 bases. In germline, CDR1 is MNHEY, CDR2 SVGAGI. DNA for the CDR3: TGTGCCAGCAATGAGGCAGGGGCCTACGAGCAGTACTTC. Translated, it gives CASNEAGAYEQYF.

The chain uses TRBV6-5 and TRBJ1-6, with D perhaps matching TRBD1 (6 bases). V dropped 6 bases and J dropped 7 bases, with 10 bases sitting between them. The CDR3 is 13 amino acids. Germline V gene lookup returns CDR1 MNHEY and CDR2 SVGAGI. CDR3 residues: CASRGQRNSPLHF. In DNA, the CDR3 is TGTGCCAGCAGAGGACAGAGGAATTCACCCCTCCACTTT.